This passage covers 9 T cell receptor beta chains from one sample sequenced in a study of cytomegalovirus exposure and HLA in healthy donors. PCR involved 60 Vbeta and 13 Jbeta primers. Data came from immunoSEQ multiplex PCR; TCRdb stores just in-frame clones and leaves some out. Here the sample table reports under 90,000 clones. Source material: PBMCs. All receptors derive from a man in his fifties or sixties in good health and CMV-seropositive.

The chain joins TRBV5-1 to TRBJ2-2; 11 bases align to TRBD2. Unmatched junction bases numbered 7, after V lost 4 bases and J lost 5 bases. Germline assignment: CDR1 SGHRS and CDR2 YFSETQ. The CDR3 covers 16 residues. The CDR3 sequence: CASSPTSGGGTGELFF. The CDR3 DNA reads as TGCGCCAGCAGCCCTACTAGCGGGGGTGGTACCGGGGAGCTGTTTTTT.

The J gene is TRBJ1-2, the V gene TRBV29-1, with D uncertain. Trimming shortened V by 2 bases and J by 0 bases, and 19 bases separated the two germline ends. From germline, CDR1 is SQVTM and CDR2 ANQGSEA. There are 17 residues in the CDR3. The CDR3 DNA reads as TGCAGCGTTGAATTTTCTCGGTCCCTTACTTCTAACTATGGCTACACCTTC. Its protein is CSVEFSRSLTSNYGYTF.

This chain joins TRBV7-9 and TRBJ2-7; perhaps TRBD2 as D (5 bases). Germline lookup yields CDR1 SEHNR and CDR2 FQNEAQ (reference sequence). CDR3 length equals 12 residues. Trimming took 5 bases from V and 5 from J, leaving 10 bases between them. This CDR3 is CASSLTGDEQYF. In nucleotides, the CDR3 is TGTGCCAGCAGCCTAACCGGGGACGAGCAGTACTTC.

The rearrangement joins TRBV7-9 to TRBJ2-3, with TRBD2 matching 14 bases. This CDR3 has 19 amino acids. CDR1 and CDR2 (germline): SEHNR, FQNEAQ (reference sequence). V shed 4 bases, J shed 0 bases, and the junction held 9 bases outside the gene matches. The CDR3 bases are TGTGCCAGCAGCTCTCCAAGGACTAGCGGGGGGCGGAGCACAGATACGCAGTATTTT. Translating it yields CASSSPRTSGGRSTDTQYF. The complete variable domain, with remaining parts taken from reference TRBV7-9 and TRBJ2-3, reads DTGVSQNPRHKITKRGQNVTFRCDPISEHNRLYWYRQTLGQGPEFLTYFQNEAQLEKSRLLSDRFSAERPKGSFSTLEIQRTEQGDSAMYLCASSSPRTSGGRSTDTQYFGPGTRLTVL.

This CDR3 reads CASSAPGLLDYTGELFF. The CDR3 DNA is TGTGCCAGCAGCGCCCCGGGACTTCTCGATTACACCGGGGAGCTGTTTTTT. The V gene is TRBV7-9, the J gene TRBJ2-2, with a weak D call TRBD2 (6 bases). Germline V gene lookup returns CDR1 SEHNR and CDR2 FQNEAQ (reference sequence). This CDR3 is built from 17 residues. V lost 5 bases and J lost 3, with 19 bases in between.

The chain recombines TRBV6-1 with TRBJ2-1, with 11 positions matching TRBD2. The CDR3 contains 16 residues. After removal of 3 bases from V and 6 bases from J, the junction contained 7 bases not matched to a gene. The germline CDR1 and CDR2 sequences are MNHNS and SASEGT. CDR3 in DNA: TGTGCCAGCAGTGACCTTAGCGGGGGGGGTCGCAATGAGCAGTTCTTC. Its translation is CASSDLSGGGRNEQFF.

The CDR3 loop is CASTGRGVNTGELFF. The CDR3 nucleotides read TGCGCCAGTACCGGCAGGGGCGTTAACACCGGGGAGCTGTTTTTT. The chain employs TRBV5-1 and TRBJ2-2, with TRBD1 as a possible D gene (6 bases). The CDR3 totals 15 residues. V dropped 8 bases and J dropped 2 bases, with 16 bases sitting between them. Germline CDR1 and CDR2: SGHRS and YFSETQ.

The genes are TRBV11-2 and TRBJ1-1, with unresolved D. There are 11 residues in the CDR3. Trimming cost V 3 bases and J 9 bases, with 8 bases left between them. The V gene's germline CDR1 is SGHAT and CDR2 FQNNGV. In DNA form, the CDR3 reads TGTGCCAGCAGCTTGGCCGCCAAAGCTTTCTTT. It specifies CASSLAAKAFF.

The CDR3 loop is CASSFLFRPDSINYGYTF. The DNA for the CDR3 is TGTGCCAGCAGCTTCCTTTTTCGCCCAGACAGTATTAACTATGGCTACACCTTC. This sequence joins TRBV7-2 and TRBJ1-2; perhaps TRBD1 as D (5 bases). In germline, CDR1 is SGHTA, CDR2 FQGNSA. The CDR3 has 18 amino acids. V was trimmed by 3 bases and J by 1 base, leaving 21 bases between them.